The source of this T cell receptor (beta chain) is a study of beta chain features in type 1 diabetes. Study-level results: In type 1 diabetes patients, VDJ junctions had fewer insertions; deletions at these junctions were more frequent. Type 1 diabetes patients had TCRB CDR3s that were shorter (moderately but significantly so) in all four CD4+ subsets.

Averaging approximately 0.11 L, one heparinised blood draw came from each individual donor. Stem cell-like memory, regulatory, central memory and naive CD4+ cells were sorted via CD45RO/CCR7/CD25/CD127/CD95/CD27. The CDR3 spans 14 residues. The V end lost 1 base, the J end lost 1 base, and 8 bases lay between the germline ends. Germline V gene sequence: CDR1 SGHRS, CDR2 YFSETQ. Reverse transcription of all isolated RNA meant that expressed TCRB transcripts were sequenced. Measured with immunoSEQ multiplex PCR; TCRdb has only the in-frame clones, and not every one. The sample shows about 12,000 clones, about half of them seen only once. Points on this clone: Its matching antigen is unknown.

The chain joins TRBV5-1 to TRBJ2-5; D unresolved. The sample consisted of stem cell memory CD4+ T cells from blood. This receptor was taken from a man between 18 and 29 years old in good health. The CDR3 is CASSLQSGQETQYF. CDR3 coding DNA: TGCGCCAGCAGCTTGCAATCAGGCCAAGAGACCCAGTACTTC.